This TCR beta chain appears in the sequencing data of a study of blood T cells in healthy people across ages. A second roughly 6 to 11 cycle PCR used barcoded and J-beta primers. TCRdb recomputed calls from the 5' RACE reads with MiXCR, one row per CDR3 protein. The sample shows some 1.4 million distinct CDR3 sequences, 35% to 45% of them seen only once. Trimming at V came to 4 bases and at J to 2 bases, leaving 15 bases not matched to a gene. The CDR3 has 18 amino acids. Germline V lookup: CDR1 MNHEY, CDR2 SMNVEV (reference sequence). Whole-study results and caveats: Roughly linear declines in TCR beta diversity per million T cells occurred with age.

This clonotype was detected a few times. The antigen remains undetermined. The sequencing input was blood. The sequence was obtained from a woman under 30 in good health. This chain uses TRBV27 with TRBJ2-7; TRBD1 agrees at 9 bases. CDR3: CASSYRESWDRATYEQYF. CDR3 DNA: TGTGCCAGCAGTTACCGAGAGTCCTGGGACAGGGCGACCTACGAGCAGTACTTC.